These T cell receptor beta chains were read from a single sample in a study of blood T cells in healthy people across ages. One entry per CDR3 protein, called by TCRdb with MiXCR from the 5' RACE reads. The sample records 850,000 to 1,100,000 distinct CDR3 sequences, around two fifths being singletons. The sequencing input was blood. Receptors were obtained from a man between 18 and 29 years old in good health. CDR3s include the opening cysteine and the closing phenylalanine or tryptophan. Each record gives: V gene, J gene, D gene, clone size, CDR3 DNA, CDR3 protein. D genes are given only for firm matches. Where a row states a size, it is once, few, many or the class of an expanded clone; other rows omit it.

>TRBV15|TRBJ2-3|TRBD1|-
TGTGCCACCAGCAGGATTGACAGGGACACAGATACGCAGTATTTT
CATSRIDRDTDTQYF
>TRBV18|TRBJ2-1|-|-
TGTGCCAGCTCACCCCAAAACCAGGGTGATGAGCAGTTCTTC
CASSPQNQGDEQFF
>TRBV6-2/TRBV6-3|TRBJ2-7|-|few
TGTGCCAGCAGTCCGGGACGGACCACCTACGAGCAGTACTTC
CASSPGRTTYEQYF
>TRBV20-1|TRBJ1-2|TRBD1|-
TGCAGTGCTAGAGATTGGGACAGGGTAGGGTATGGCTACACCTTC
CSARDWDRVGYGYTF
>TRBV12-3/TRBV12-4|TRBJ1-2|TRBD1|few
TGTGCCAGCAGTTCCCGTGGCAGGGGGAACTATGGCTACACCTTC
CASSSRGRGNYGYTF
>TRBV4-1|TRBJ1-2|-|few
TGCGCCAGCAGCCAAGTGACGCTGGGGGGTCGAGGCTACACCTTC
CASSQVTLGGRGYTF
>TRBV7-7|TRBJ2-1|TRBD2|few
TGTGCTAGCAGCTTGGGGACTAGCGGGGGTGACAATGAGCAGTTCTTC
CASSLGTSGGDNEQFF
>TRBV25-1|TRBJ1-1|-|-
TGTGCCAGCAGTAAGCACAGGAACTCTGAAGCTTTCTTT
CASSKHRNSEAFF
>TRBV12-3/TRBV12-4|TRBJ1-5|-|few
TGTGCCAGCAGTGGACAGATTAGCAATCAGCCCCAGCATTTT
CASSGQISNQPQHF
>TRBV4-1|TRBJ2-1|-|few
TGCGCCAGCAGCCAACTGGGGCCGAACAATGAGCAGTTCTTC
CASSQLGPNNEQFF
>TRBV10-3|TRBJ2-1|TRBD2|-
TGTGCCATCAGTGAGCAGAGCGGGACTAACTACAATGAGCAGTTCTTC
CAISEQSGTNYNEQFF
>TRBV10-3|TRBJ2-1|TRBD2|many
TGTGCCATCAGTGAACTAGCGGGGGTATACAATGAGCAGTTCTTC
CAISELAGVYNEQFF
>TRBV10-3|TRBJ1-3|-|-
TGTGCCATCACCGAGAATGGACGAGTCACCTCTGGAAACACCATATATTTT
CAITENGRVTSGNTIYF
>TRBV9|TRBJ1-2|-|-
TGTGCCAGCAGCTACCGAGAGGGGGGCTACACCTTC
CASSYREGGYTF
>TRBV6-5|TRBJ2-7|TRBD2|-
TGTGCCAGCAGTTACTTAACGACTAGCGTCCCCTACGAGCAGTACTTC
CASSYLTTSVPYEQYF
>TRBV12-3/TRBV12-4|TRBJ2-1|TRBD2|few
TGTGCCAGCAGCCAACGACTAGCGGGGTACAATGAGCAGTTCTTC
CASSQRLAGYNEQFF
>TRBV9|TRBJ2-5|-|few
TGTGCCAGCAGCCCAGACCCGGGAGTGCCTCAAGAGACCCAGTACTTC
CASSPDPGVPQETQYF
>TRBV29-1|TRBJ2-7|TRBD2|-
TGCAGCATTGCGGGACTAGCGGGGGGGCATGAGCAGTACTTC
CSIAGLAGGHEQYF
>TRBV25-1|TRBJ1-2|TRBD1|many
TGTGCCAGCAGCTGGGACAGGAATAACTATGGCTACACCTTC
CASSWDRNNYGYTF
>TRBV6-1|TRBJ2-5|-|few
TGTGCCAGCAGTTCGGACCACCAAGAGACCCAGTACTTC
CASSSDHQETQYF
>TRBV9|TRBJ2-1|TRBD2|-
TGTGCCAGCAGCGGGACTAGCGGGGCCAATGAGCAGTTCTTC
CASSGTSGANEQFF
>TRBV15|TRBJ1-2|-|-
TGTGCCACCAGCAGAGATTTAGGGGTTTCTAACTATGGCTACACCTTC
CATSRDLGVSNYGYTF
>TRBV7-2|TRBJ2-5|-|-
TGTGCCAGCAGCTTACGGTCCAGCTCCCAAGAGACCCAGTACTTC
CASSLRSSSQETQYF
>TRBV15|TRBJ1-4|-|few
TGTGCCACCAGCAGAGATGTGGGGAATGAAAAACTGTTTTTT
CATSRDVGNEKLFF
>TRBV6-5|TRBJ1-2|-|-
TGTGCCAGCAGTTACGAACAGTCTCTAGGCTATGGCTACACCTTC
CASSYEQSLGYGYTF
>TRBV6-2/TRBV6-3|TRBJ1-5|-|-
TGTGCCAGCAGTTACTCGGCCAGTAATCAGCCCCAGCATTTT
CASSYSASNQPQHF
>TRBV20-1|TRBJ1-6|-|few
TGCAGTGCTAGGGGTCCTAGCAATTCACCCCTCCACTTT
CSARGPSNSPLHF
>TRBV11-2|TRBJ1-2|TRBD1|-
TGTGCCAGCAGCGACTACAGGGGTAACTACTATGGCTACACCTTC
CASSDYRGNYYGYTF
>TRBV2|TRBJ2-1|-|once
TGTGCCAGCAGCCAGAGGATGACGGTTTACAATGAGCAGTTCTTC
CASSQRMTVYNEQFF
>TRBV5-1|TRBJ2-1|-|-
TGCGCCGGCAGCTCACCGACTACTGAGCAGTTCTTC
CAGSSPTTEQFF
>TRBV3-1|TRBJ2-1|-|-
TGTGCCAGCAGCCAAGATATTTACGGTGAGCAGTTCTTC
CASSQDIYGEQFF